The clone carrying this T cell receptor beta chain was observed a handful of times. The data derive from a study of blood T cell repertoires in COVID-19. About the research overall: Specimens from acute and convalescent COVID-19 originated in the United States, Italy and Spain. PBMCs, B-cell-depleted T cells, or T cells provided the cDNA or gDNA that made up the material.

Seattle patients were enrolled during active infection and followed longitudinally. Study processing details: Reference gene primer amplification gave estimated nucleated cell counts. Sequenced by immunoSEQ multiplex PCR; TCRdb stores in-frame clones only, minus some. The DNA gave D and trimming, while V, J and clone size come from that table. The data contain roughly 190,000 clones, 81% of them singletons. Germline CDR1 is ENHRY and CDR2 is SYGVKD. V gave up 0 bases and J gave up 9 bases, with 12 bases separating them. The CDR3 is 14 amino acids. Sequenced material: peripheral blood. V and J are TRBV10-3 and TRBJ1-5; D not certain. This TCR was recovered from a woman aged 40 to 49 with COVID-19, enrolled during active disease. In DNA, the CDR3 is TGTGCCATCAGTGAGTCAGGCGGGATGCGGCCCCAGCATTTT. This codes for CAISESGGMRPQHF.